The 3 T cell receptor beta chains reported below all come from one sample, sequenced in a study of blood T cell repertoires in COVID-19. Measured with immunoSEQ multiplex PCR; TCRdb has only the in-frame clones, and not every one. Of about 180,000 clones listed, about 87% are singletons. Source material: peripheral blood. Receptor source: a woman aged 50 to 65 with acute or convalescent COVID-19.

The chain employs TRBV19 and TRBJ2-5; 9 bases are a match to TRBD2. This CDR3 spans 13 amino acids. Germline CDR1 LNHDA, CDR2 SQIVND (reference sequence). V shed 8 bases, J shed 5 bases, and the junction held 6 bases outside the gene matches. CDR3 DNA sequence: TGTGCCAGTGGTAGCGGGAGTGGGGAGACCCAGTACTTC. Translated, it gives CASGSGSGETQYF.

The rearrangement links TRBV10-3 to TRBJ2-1; TRBD1 agrees at 10 bases. Germline CDR1 and CDR2: ENHRY and SYGVKD. V gave up 6 bases and J gave up 5 bases; unmatched junction bases: 4. The CDR3 has 14 residues. In nucleotides, the CDR3 is TGTGCCATCAGAAGACAGGGGGCGGACAATGAGCAGTTCTTC. It translates to CAIRRQGADNEQFF.

The chain is built from TRBV5-6 and TRBJ2-7, with D maybe TRBD1 (5 bases). Trimming left V 0 bases short and J 2 bases short, with 9 bases between. Germline CDR1 SGHDT, CDR2 YYEEEE. This CDR3 has 14 amino acids. The CDR3 spells CASSLARGAYEQYF. In DNA, the CDR3 is TGTGCCAGCAGCTTGGCTAGGGGCGCCTACGAGCAGTACTTC.